The 23 T cell receptor beta chains below were found in one sample sequenced in a study of cytomegalovirus exposure and HLA in healthy donors. 60 Vbeta and 13 Jbeta primers were used in PCR. Generated by immunoSEQ multiplex PCR, the TCRdb table keeps only in-frame clones and is missing some. The top ten hold 3.5% to 4% of the sample, which has about 140,000 clones, roughly 76% seen once. What was sequenced was PBMCs. The receptors originated from a man between 18 and 29 years old in good health and CMV-seronegative.

The V gene is TRBV28, the J gene TRBJ1-2, with D possibly being TRBD1 (6 bases). Trimming pared 8 bases from V and 8 bases from J, leaving 18 bases between. CDR1 MDHEN and CDR2 SYDVKM come from the germline V gene. The CDR3 has 13 amino acids. The DNA for the CDR3 is TGTGCCAGCCAAAGGGGGGGTAATAAGGGCTACACCTTC. It codes for CASQRGGNKGYTF.

The chain recombines TRBV30 with TRBJ2-1; D is perhaps TRBD1 (6 bases). The CDR3 covers 19 residues. CDR1 GTSNPN and CDR2 SVGIG come from the germline V gene (reference sequence). Deletions cut 1 base from V and 0 bases from J, with 22 bases between. CDR3 region: CAWSAGQHQYRLSYNEQFF. DNA of the CDR3: TGTGCCTGGAGTGCTGGACAGCACCAATACCGCCTCTCCTACAATGAGCAGTTCTTC.

The rearrangement uses TRBV6-5 and TRBJ1-2; no firm D call. The CDR3 contains 15 residues. V was shortened by 7 bases and J by 1 base, with 16 bases between the two germline ends. Germline V gives CDR1 MNHEY, CDR2 SVGAGI. CDR3 in amino acids: CASTPSQRDNYGYTF. The CDR3, as DNA: TGTGCCAGCACCCCTAGCCAAAGGGATAACTATGGCTACACCTTC.

This clone came up once. The chain couples TRBV28 to TRBJ2-1; 10 nucleotides line up with TRBD2. The CDR3 extends over 16 amino acids. Germline CDR1 and CDR2: MDHEN and SYDVKM. V gave up 4 bases and J gave up 4 bases; unmatched junction bases: 7. In nucleotides, the CDR3 is TGTGCCAGCAGTTCCCCACTAGCGGGACAGTACAATGAGCAGTTCTTC. Translating gives CASSSPLAGQYNEQFF.

This clone was observed a single time. The rearrangement joins TRBV11-2 to TRBJ1-2; no reliable D call. The V end was cut by 0 bases, the J end by 8 bases, with 10 bases between. CDR3 length: 13 amino acids. Germline V gives CDR1 SGHAT, CDR2 FQNNGV. CDR3 region: CASSLEATTGYTF. The CDR3, as DNA: TGTGCCAGCAGCTTAGAGGCGACAACCGGCTACACCTTC.

This clone has a handful of counts. This chain links TRBV6-5 with TRBJ2-1; unclear D gene. The germline V and J ends were trimmed by 6 bases and 4 bases, with 13 bases remaining between them. The CDR3 covers 14 residues. Germline CDR1 reads MNHEY; CDR2 reads SVGAGI. This chain's CDR3 is CASRRDMLYNEQFF. CDR3 nucleotides: TGTGCCAGCAGAAGAGACATGTTGTACAATGAGCAGTTCTTC.

CDR3 residues: CASSNARGTNSPLHF. The CDR3 DNA is TGTGCCAGCAGCAACGCAAGGGGAACTAATTCACCCCTCCACTTT. The chain combines TRBV27 with TRBJ1-6, with D maybe TRBD1 (5 bases). From germline, CDR1 is MNHEY and CDR2 SMNVEV (reference sequence). V gave up 6 bases and J gave up 6 bases, with 15 bases separating them. CDR3 length equals 15 residues.

Only a few counts were recorded for this clone. The V and J genes are TRBV9 and TRBJ2-6; D possibly corresponds to TRBD1 (6 bases). Germline V gene lookup returns CDR1 SGDLS and CDR2 YYNGEE. CDR3 length: 17 amino acids. V was clipped by 4 bases and J by 3 bases, with 17 bases between them. The CDR3 bases are TGTGCCAGCAGCCCAGACGACAGGTCGGGTGGGGCCAACGTCCTGACTTTC. Translating it yields CASSPDDRSGGANVLTF. Full variable domain (missing parts from reference TRBV9 and TRBJ2-6): DSGVTQTPKHLITATGQRVTLRCSPRSGDLSVYWYQQSLDQGLQFLIQYYNGEERAKGNILERFSAQQFPDLHSELNLSSLELGDSALYFCASSPDDRSGGANVLTFGAGSRLTVL.

This chain links TRBV4-2 with TRBJ2-2; 8 bases fit TRBD2. V lost 1 base, J lost 0 bases, and 1 base stayed unmatched. The germline V gene encodes CDR1 LGHNA and CDR2 YNFKEQ. The CDR3 loop spans 16 amino acids. The CDR3: CASSQALAANTGELFF. In DNA form, the CDR3 reads TGTGCCAGCAGCCAAGCACTAGCGGCGAACACCGGGGAGCTGTTTTTT.

V gene TRBV15 combines with J gene TRBJ2-1, with D hard to call. This CDR3 spans 16 amino acids. Trimming removed 0 bases from V and 0 bases from J, with 9 bases in between. The germline CDR1 and CDR2 sequences are LNHNV and YYDKDF (reference sequence). DNA of the CDR3: TGTGCCACCAGCAGAGACTTTCTGAGCTCCTACAATGAGCAGTTCTTC. This translates into CATSRDFLSSYNEQFF.

The chain recombines TRBV18 with TRBJ1-2; the D is unclear. Trimming took off 8 bases at V and 2 bases at J, with 15 bases between the two ends. Germline assignment: CDR1 KGHSH and CDR2 LQKENI. This CDR3 contains 14 residues. CDR3 in DNA: TGTGCCAGCACTCCATCCGCCGCAAACTATGGCTACACCTTC. It yields the protein CASTPSAANYGYTF.

CDR3 protein: CASSQQGAINEQFF. In DNA, the CDR3 is TGCGCCAGCAGCCAACAGGGGGCAATCAATGAGCAGTTCTTC. The rearrangement uses TRBV5-1 and TRBJ2-1, with TRBD1 identical over 9 bases. In germline, CDR1 is SGHRS, CDR2 YFSETQ. The CDR3 covers 14 residues. V gave up 4 bases and J gave up 6 bases; unmatched junction bases: 5.

The chain employs TRBV11-1 and TRBJ2-3, with TRBD2 matching over 9 bases. V dropped 5 bases and J dropped 6; count of bases not matched to a gene: 15. The CDR3 contains 17 residues. Per the germline V gene, CDR1 is SGHAT and CDR2 is FQDESV (reference sequence). This chain's CDR3 is CASSPGAIAGASDTQYF. CDR3 nucleotides: TGTGCCAGCAGCCCCGGCGCCATAGCGGGAGCATCCGATACGCAGTATTTT.

This clone was counted between two and nine times. The genes are TRBV9 and TRBJ1-2; 9 bases are shared with TRBD1. From germline, CDR1 is SGDLS and CDR2 YYNGEE. The CDR3 runs to 17 residues. With V trimmed by 0 bases and J by 8 bases, 14 bases remained unmatched. The CDR3, as DNA: TGTGCCAGCAGCGTAGAGGGGACAGGGAAGCGCGGCGGCGGCTACACCTTC. The encoded protein is CASSVEGTGKRGGGYTF.

This clone showed up just once. The chain carries TRBV15 and TRBJ2-1, with 9 bases identical to TRBD2. Germline V gene lookup returns CDR1 LNHNV and CDR2 YYDKDF (reference sequence). V trimming: 0 bases; J trimming: 7 bases; junction bases outside the gene matches: 7. This CDR3 region has 16 residues. CDR3 nucleotides: TGTGCCACCAGCAGAGATAGGCGGGAGGGGGGGAATGAGCAGTTCTTC. Translation: CATSRDRREGGNEQFF.

The chain joins TRBV7-2 to TRBJ2-3, with D unresolved. The V gene lost 1 base and the J gene lost 4 bases, with 6 bases spanning the gap. The CDR3 loop spans 13 amino acids. CDR1 is SGHTA and CDR2 is FQGNSA in the germline V gene. The CDR3 nucleotides read TGTGCCAGCAGCTTAGAAAGAGCAGATACGCAGTATTTT. It codes for CASSLERADTQYF.

Of note for this clone: Other DNA sequences within the sample encode an identical CDR3. This chain connects TRBV5-1 to TRBJ2-7; D is unclear. Trimming took off 5 bases at V and 0 bases at J, with 12 bases between the two ends. Germline loops: CDR1 SGHRS, CDR2 YFSETQ. This CDR3 has 14 amino acids. As DNA, the CDR3 is TGCGCCAGCAGATTCGACACACCCTCCTACGAGCAGTACTTC. This encodes CASRFDTPSYEQYF.

This clone has only a few counts. CDR3 in amino acids: CASRDRGTGNKKETQYF. The CDR3 coding sequence is TGTGCCAGCAGAGATAGAGGGACAGGGAATAAGAAAGAGACCCAGTACTTC. The chain recombines TRBV6-4 with TRBJ2-5; 9 nucleotides match TRBD1. Germline values: CDR1 MRHNA, CDR2 SNTAGT. This CDR3 spans 17 amino acids. J gave up 3 bases and V 6 bases, and 14 bases lay outside the gene matches.

This clone has only a few counts. The rearrangement links TRBV15 to TRBJ1-2; D not certain. Germline V gives CDR1 LNHNV, CDR2 YYDKDF (reference sequence). This CDR3 has 14 amino acids. V lost 6 bases and J 2 bases, leaving 13 bases between the germline ends. The CDR3 is CATRGSPQNYGYTF. The CDR3 coding sequence is TGTGCCACCAGGGGTTCGCCACAGAACTATGGCTACACCTTC.

The rearrangement joins TRBV29-1 to TRBJ2-2; 7 bases fit TRBD1. The CDR3 runs to 13 residues. From germline, CDR1 is SQVTM and CDR2 ANQGSEA. Trimming at V came to 6 bases and at J to 1 base, leaving 2 bases not matched to a gene. The CDR3, as DNA: TGCAGCGTCTCAGGGGGGAACACCGGGGAGCTGTTTTTT. This translates into CSVSGGNTGELFF.

The chain uses TRBV2 and TRBJ2-7; TRBD1 aligns across 10 bases. V was pared by 4 bases and J by 5 bases, with 2 bases of the junction left unmatched. The CDR3 has 13 amino acids. The germline V gene encodes CDR1 SNHLY and CDR2 FYNNEI. CDR3 in DNA: TGTGCCAGCAGTGGGGACAGGGGAAACGAGCAGTACTTC. Translation gives CASSGDRGNEQYF.

The chain combines TRBV7-7 with TRBJ2-2, with TRBD2 identical over 10 bases. The germline CDR1 and CDR2 sequences are SSHAT and FNYEAQ (reference sequence). Trimming took 5 bases from V and 3 from J; bases not matched to a gene: 3. The CDR3 is made up of 15 amino acids. CDR3 DNA: TGTGCCAGCAGCCCCGGGACTAGCGACACCGGGGAGCTGTTTTTT. Its protein product is CASSPGTSDTGELFF. Using reference TRBV7-7 and TRBJ2-2 for the parts outside the CDR3, the full variable domain is GAGVSQSPRYKVTKRGQDVTLRCDPISSHATLYWYQQALGQGPEFLTYFNYEAQPDKSGLPSDRFSAERPEGSISTLTIQRTEQRDSAMYRCASSPGTSDTGELFFGEGSRLTVL.

This clone was recorded a few times. The rearrangement joins TRBV11-2 to TRBJ1-2; D gene uncertain. The CDR3 totals 13 residues. Germline CDR1 reads SGHAT; CDR2 reads FQNNGV. The V end lost 5 bases, the J end lost 3 bases, and 10 bases lay between the germline ends. The CDR3 region has the DNA TGTGCCAGCAGCACGTCCACTTACTATGGCTACACCTTC. Translating gives CASSTSTYYGYTF.